These T cell receptor beta chains were read from a single sample in a study of cytomegalovirus exposure and HLA in healthy donors. Assay used: immunoSEQ multiplex PCR; TCRdb lists only in-frame clones, some missing. In the table there are roughly 60,000 clones, approximately 96% of which are singletons. The material sequenced was PBMCs. The source is a man in his late teens or twenties in good health and CMV-seronegative. Each CDR3 is given with its conserved first and last residue. Each record gives: clone size, V gene, D gene, J gene, CDR3 DNA, CDR3 protein. A D gene is named only where the DNA matches it firmly. Size is omitted from some rows. Given values are once, few, many or a class for expanded clones.

-	TRBV7-2	-	TRBJ2-7	TGTGCCAGCAGCTTAACCAACAGGGAAGAGGGTTCCGAGCAGTACTTC	CASSLTNREEGSEQYF
-	TRBV29-1	-	TRBJ2-1	TGCAGCGTTGTAAATTACAATGAGCAGTTCTTC	CSVVNYNEQFF
once	TRBV6-6	-	TRBJ1-3	TGTGCCAGCAGGCACCAGACAGTGAACTCTGGAAACACCATATATTTT	CASRHQTVNSGNTIYF
-	TRBV28	-	TRBJ2-1	TGTGCCATCATAAAAAGCGCCCAACCAGATGAGCAGTTCTTC	CAIIKSAQPDEQFF
-	TRBV30	-	TRBJ2-1	TGTGCCTGGAGGAGGCCCGGGAGAAAATACAATGAGCAGTTCTTC	CAWRRPGRKYNEQFF
-	TRBV5-1	TRBD1	TRBJ2-5	TGCGCCAGCAGCTTGGGGACAGGGCGAGTATCCCAAGAGACCCAGTACTTC	CASSLGTGRVSQETQYF
-	TRBV18	-	TRBJ2-1	TGTGCCAGCTCACAAAACAGGGTGCCTGTGAATGAGCAGTTCTTC	CASSQNRVPVNEQFF
-	TRBV6-5	TRBD1	TRBJ1-1	TGTGCCAGCAGTTGGGGGACAGGGGGGAACACTGAAGCTTTCTTT	CASSWGTGGNTEAFF
-	TRBV19	TRBD1	TRBJ2-5	TGTGCCAGTAGTTCGCCACGACAGGGGAGCCAAGAGACCCAGTACTTC	CASSSPRQGSQETQYF
-	TRBV5-1	-	TRBJ1-6	TGCGCCAGCAGCCTCCAACCACGGGACACGGGTTCACCCCTCCACTTT	CASSLQPRDTGSPLHF
-	TRBV19	TRBD2	TRBJ2-3	TGTGCCAGTAGTATGAAGTTAGCGGGAGGCACAGATACGCAGTATTTT	CASSMKLAGGTDTQYF
-	TRBV7-2	TRBD1	TRBJ2-5	TGTGCCAGCAGCTTCGACAGGGATGAGACCCAGTACTTC	CASSFDRDETQYF
-	TRBV5-6	TRBD2	TRBJ2-7	TGTGCCAGCAGCACCGGTTGGACTAGCGGGAGTTTCTACGAGCAGTACTTC	CASSTGWTSGSFYEQYF
-	TRBV19	TRBD1	TRBJ1-5	TGTGCCAGTAGCCGCTCCGGGACAGCCATTAGCAATCAGCCCCAGCATTTT	CASSRSGTAISNQPQHF
-	TRBV5-1	-	TRBJ2-7	TGCGCCAGCAGCCCGCAGGACAGCCCCATCTACGAGCAGTACTTC	CASSPQDSPIYEQYF
-	TRBV7-9	-	TRBJ2-3	TGTGCCAGCAGCTTAGGCGGGAAGGATACGCAGTATTTT	CASSLGGKDTQYF
-	TRBV7-2	-	TRBJ2-7	TGTGCCAGCAGCTTAGAGTCGCCGGGACACAGGCTCTACGAGCAGTACTTC	CASSLESPGHRLYEQYF
-	TRBV18	-	TRBJ2-5	TGTGCCAGCTCACCACCACACAGTCTGGTGCAAGAGACCCAGTACTTC	CASSPPHSLVQETQYF
-	TRBV27	-	TRBJ2-1	TGTGCCAGCAGACCGGGACTGAGCTCCTACAATGAGCAGTTCTTC	CASRPGLSSYNEQFF
-	TRBV27	TRBD2	TRBJ2-7	TGTGCCAGCAGTATACTAGCGGGAAAATACGAGCAGTACTTC	CASSILAGKYEQYF
-	TRBV7-2	-	TRBJ2-7	TGTGCCAGCAGCTTAGCGGGGCCTACCTACGAGCAGTACTTC	CASSLAGPTYEQYF
-	TRBV11-2	TRBD2	TRBJ2-5	TGTGCCAGCAGCCGCATGACTAGCTACCAAGAGACCCAGTACTTC	CASSRMTSYQETQYF
-	TRBV6-6	TRBD2	TRBJ2-5	TGTGCCAGCAGTAGAGGACTAGCGGACCAAGAGACCCAGTACTTC	CASSRGLADQETQYF
-	TRBV27	TRBD1	TRBJ1-1	TGTGCCAGCAGTTTATCCGACCCCGGGACAGGGACTGAAGCTTTCTTT	CASSLSDPGTGTEAFF
-	TRBV30	TRBD1	TRBJ1-2	TGTGCCTGGAGTAAGGGACAGGGGATGGGCTACACCTTC	CAWSKGQGMGYTF
-	TRBV11-2	-	TRBJ2-7	TGTGCCAGCAGCTTAAGCGACAGGTCCTACGAGCAGTACTTC	CASSLSDRSYEQYF
-	TRBV5-4	TRBD2	TRBJ2-3	TGTGCCAGCAGTAAAGGACTAGCGGGAGGGCCGCCAGATACGCAGTATTTT	CASSKGLAGGPPDTQYF
-	TRBV11-2	-	TRBJ2-4	TGTGCCAGCAGCTTAGGTCTGGGCGGGGAAAACATTCAGTACTTC	CASSLGLGGENIQYF
-	TRBV5-1	-	TRBJ2-7	TGCGCCAGCAGCCCTCGGGACACAAGTTCCCGCGAGCAGTACTTC	CASSPRDTSSREQYF
-	TRBV15	TRBD1	TRBJ1-2	TGTGCCACCAGTACCGGGACAGGGGCCTCTAACTATGGCTACACCTTC	CATSTGTGASNYGYTF
-	TRBV19	-	TRBJ1-5	TGTGCCAGTAGTCAGTTAGGAGGGGAAGGTGCGCCCCAGCATTTT	CASSQLGGEGAPQHF
once	TRBV30	TRBD2	TRBJ2-3	TGTGCCTGGATGGTTACTGTGGCGGGAGGGCAGTATTTT	CAWMVTVAGGQYF
-	TRBV7-9	TRBD2	TRBJ2-2	TGTGCCAACCTAGCGGGAGGGCCCGGGGAGCTGTTTTTT	CANLAGGPGELFF
-	TRBV6-4	TRBD2	TRBJ2-1	TGTGCCAGCAGCTTACTAGCGGGAGAACGGAATGAGCAGTTCTTC	CASSLLAGERNEQFF
-	TRBV5-1	-	TRBJ1-2	TGCGCCAGCAGCTTTGAGACACCTAACTATGGCTACACCTTC	CASSFETPNYGYTF
-	TRBV4-2	-	TRBJ1-4	TGTGCCAGCAGCCGGGGGGAGGGAGGAGAAAAACTGTTTTTT	CASSRGEGGEKLFF
-	TRBV7-2	-	TRBJ1-4	TGTGCCAGCAGCTTAGAGGGGACAACTAATGAAAAACTGTTTTTT	CASSLEGTTNEKLFF
-	TRBV6-4	TRBD1	TRBJ2-2	TGTGCCAGCAGTGAAGACAGGGGCACCGGGGAGCTGTTTTTT	CASSEDRGTGELFF
-	TRBV28	-	TRBJ1-5	TGTGCCAGTCGCCCAGTGCGGGGTTTACAGCCCCAGCATTTT	CASRPVRGLQPQHF
-	TRBV7-9	TRBD2	TRBJ2-7	TGTGCCAGCGAGGGTAGCGGGACACGTCGCGAGCAGTACTTC	CASEGSGTRREQYF
-	TRBV18	TRBD2	TRBJ2-2	TGTGCCAGCTCGGGACTAGCGTCGAACACCGGGGAGCTGTTTTTT	CASSGLASNTGELFF
-	TRBV10-3	TRBD1	TRBJ1-1	TGTGCCATCAAGCCACAGGGGGACACTGAAGCTTTCTTT	CAIKPQGDTEAFF
-	TRBV5-6	TRBD1	TRBJ2-5	TGTGCCAGCACCGAGGCCGGGACAGGGTTCCAAGAGACCCAGTACTTC	CASTEAGTGFQETQYF